This TCR beta chain was identified in a study of a mutant IDH1 vaccine in newly diagnosed glioma. Time point described: week 23, last vaccination. Vaccination comprised doses that each held 300 ug of mutant IDH1 20-mer peptide, plus topical imiquimod. Method: immunoSEQ multiplex PCR; TCRdb's copy keeps in-frame clones and lacks some. The table shows 50,000 to 70,000 clones, with 75% to 90% occurring only once. The length of the CDR3 is 19 residues. Germline CDR1 SEHNR, CDR2 FQNEAQ (reference sequence). Losses at the gene ends were 2 bases for V and 0 bases for J; bases not matched to a gene: 8. A remark on this clone: Its antigen is not identified.

The chain carries TRBV7-9 and TRBJ2-1, with TRBD2 matching 12 bases. Sequencing used PBMCs, obtained from a glioma patient whose treatment included an IDH1 peptide vaccine. The clonotype was recovered from a man between 35 and 55 years old with glioma. This CDR3 reads CASSLSQLAGGSSYNEQFF. The CDR3 DNA follows: TGTGCCAGCAGCTTATCCCAGCTAGCGGGAGGGTCCTCCTACAATGAGCAGTTCTTC.